The text below deals with one T cell receptor (beta chain). Its antigen is unknown. Germline V lookup: CDR1 MDHEN, CDR2 SYDVKM. There are 16 residues in the CDR3. With 250,000 to 350,000 cells each, the CD8+ T cell subsets were individually sorted in triplicate. This sample is drawn from a study of CXCR3-negative and CXCR3-positive naive CD8 T cells. Study as a whole: Roughly 140 million TRB reads in total, about 1.5 +/- 0.3 million per library.

The TRB libraries of cDNA were built by UMI-labeled 5' RACE. TCRdb re-called the 5' RACE reads; every CDR3 protein appears as one record, without DNA. The sample has some 38,000 distinct CDR3 sequences; the top ten hold around 13%. Whole-study results and caveats: No difference in surface CD5 was seen between naive subsets, and TCR strength was inferred from TRB CDR3 properties.

The rearrangement joins TRBV28 to TRBJ2-3; without DNA, the TCRdb call of TRBD1 cannot be checked. This TCR was sampled from a human donor in good health. Some clones in this sample may be carry-over from other donors' samples. The material sequenced was memory CD8+ T cells from blood. CDR3 in amino acids: CASRSTGTGGTDTQYF.